Detailed here is one T cell receptor beta chain. This record belongs to a study of blood T cell repertoires in COVID-19. Study summary: Specimens from acute and convalescent COVID-19 originated in the United States, Italy and Spain. Nucleic acid was either cDNA or gDNA, and it came from T cells, B-cell-depleted T cells, or PBMCs.

Original methodology: Amplification with reference gene primers provided the estimates of nucleated cell counts. TCRdb's table, derived via immunoSEQ multiplex PCR, lists solely in-frame clones and lacks some. That table supplies the V and J calls and clone size; D and trimming were determined from the DNA. Of about 34,000 clones listed, about 80% are singletons. Germline assignment: CDR1 LGHDT and CDR2 YNNKEL (reference sequence). The CDR3 runs 15 residues. Trimming stripped 0 bases from V and 4 bases from J, with 12 bases between. The chain combines TRBV3-1 (or the pseudogene TRBV3-2) with TRBJ2-5; unclear D gene. Sequenced input: peripheral blood. The sequence derives from a man older than 75 with acute or convalescent COVID-19. CDR3 nucleotide sequence: TGTGCCAGCAGCCAAGACCCTGTTAGTGGAGAGACCCAGTACTTC. It yields the protein CASSQDPVSGETQYF.